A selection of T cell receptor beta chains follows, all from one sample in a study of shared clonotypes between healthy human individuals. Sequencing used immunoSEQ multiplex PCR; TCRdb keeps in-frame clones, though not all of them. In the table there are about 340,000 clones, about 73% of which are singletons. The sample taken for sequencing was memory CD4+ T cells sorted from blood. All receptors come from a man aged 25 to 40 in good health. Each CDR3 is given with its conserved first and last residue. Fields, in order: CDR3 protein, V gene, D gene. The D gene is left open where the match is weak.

CDR3aa: CASRAQPNTGELFF; v_gene: TRBV6-5; d_gene: NA
CDR3aa: CASSTLTGGGGTEAFF; v_gene: TRBV5-1; d_gene: TRBD1
CDR3aa: CASSPDIAGRGYTF; v_gene: TRBV5-4; d_gene: NA
CDR3aa: CASSLASQGGNQPQHF; v_gene: TRBV7-8; d_gene: TRBD1
CDR3aa: CASSYSSQGAAFF; v_gene: TRBV6-5; d_gene: TRBD1
CDR3aa: CASSPRPADVRHGYTF; v_gene: TRBV11-2; d_gene: NA
CDR3aa: CAWKRVSLGNEQFF; v_gene: TRBV30; d_gene: NA
CDR3aa: CASSLWGGRSTDTQYF; v_gene: TRBV27; d_gene: TRBD2
CDR3aa: CATPLYSGTGVNEQFF; v_gene: TRBV5-8; d_gene: TRBD1
CDR3aa: CASSFRGSNQPQHF; v_gene: TRBV28; d_gene: NA
CDR3aa: CASSAPPGQGGEQYF; v_gene: TRBV9; d_gene: TRBD1
CDR3aa: CASRPQRGFGNTIYF; v_gene: TRBV28; d_gene: NA
CDR3aa: CARSPTGRRDYGYTF; v_gene: TRBV10-1; d_gene: NA
CDR3aa: CASSPPTSGSYEQYF; v_gene: TRBV7-2; d_gene: TRBD2
CDR3aa: CASSLRGSSYNEQFF; v_gene: TRBV7-9; d_gene: NA
CDR3aa: CASSEDGRGYTF; v_gene: TRBV2; d_gene: NA
CDR3aa: CATSRTSGSLTDTQYF; v_gene: TRBV15; d_gene: TRBD2
CDR3aa: CASSRLAGGNNEQFF; v_gene: TRBV6-1; d_gene: TRBD2
CDR3aa: CAIARTTGLNTEAFF; v_gene: TRBV10-3; d_gene: NA
CDR3aa: CASSQGTGVEKLFF; v_gene: TRBV4-3; d_gene: TRBD1
CDR3aa: CASSGTPAEYEQYF; v_gene: TRBV28; d_gene: NA
CDR3aa: CASSVDRGYEQYF; v_gene: TRBV2; d_gene: NA
CDR3aa: CAISEPGLAGSQETQYF; v_gene: TRBV10-3; d_gene: TRBD2
CDR3aa: CATSSVRHNEQFF; v_gene: TRBV15; d_gene: NA
CDR3aa: CASSLTDFSGSPQYF; v_gene: TRBV7-9; d_gene: NA
CDR3aa: CASSVRGNEETQYF; v_gene: TRBV9; d_gene: NA
CDR3aa: CASSPAQGVSGANVLTF; v_gene: TRBV2; d_gene: NA
CDR3aa: CASSIREGGELFF; v_gene: TRBV11-3; d_gene: NA
CDR3aa: CATSSYNEQFF; v_gene: TRBV15; d_gene: NA
CDR3aa: CASSLKDTQYF; v_gene: TRBV7-9; d_gene: NA
CDR3aa: CASSQVTGQGGIQYF; v_gene: TRBV4-1; d_gene: TRBD1
CDR3aa: CASSLGEGAYNEQFF; v_gene: TRBV7-6; d_gene: NA
CDR3aa: CASRYTGDTEAFF; v_gene: TRBV5-5; d_gene: TRBD1
CDR3aa: CASRQGYTGELFF; v_gene: TRBV2; d_gene: TRBD1
CDR3aa: CASSEVRGGRETQYF; v_gene: TRBV10-1; d_gene: TRBD2
CDR3aa: CASRPLTEQFF; v_gene: TRBV2; d_gene: NA
CDR3aa: CAITEGGGYNEQFF; v_gene: TRBV10-3; d_gene: NA
CDR3aa: CSVEGISRGYTF; v_gene: TRBV29-1; d_gene: NA
CDR3aa: CASSSQGEADTQYF; v_gene: TRBV18; d_gene: NA
CDR3aa: CASSHGQDSGNTIYF; v_gene: TRBV28; d_gene: TRBD1
CDR3aa: CASSLIGEFVSGRREKYF; v_gene: TRBV11-1; d_gene: TRBD2
CDR3aa: CASSAWDTSEAFF; v_gene: TRBV9; d_gene: NA
CDR3aa: CASSVRSGLNTEAFF; v_gene: TRBV9; d_gene: NA
CDR3aa: CASSINYYNEQFF; v_gene: TRBV19; d_gene: NA
CDR3aa: CASSLFGNQPQHF; v_gene: TRBV13; d_gene: NA
CDR3aa: CASSQEAARYNEQFF; v_gene: TRBV4-1; d_gene: NA
CDR3aa: CASGLAGVDTEAFF; v_gene: TRBV12-5; d_gene: NA
CDR3aa: CASSFGGQGNYGYTF; v_gene: TRBV27; d_gene: TRBD1
CDR3aa: CASSPFAGSNTGELFF; v_gene: TRBV5-1; d_gene: NA
CDR3aa: CASSFLAYMDTQYF; v_gene: TRBV11-2; d_gene: NA
CDR3aa: CASSPSRWIYEQYF; v_gene: TRBV7-2; d_gene: NA
CDR3aa: CASSVHKAATGELFF; v_gene: TRBV9; d_gene: NA
CDR3aa: CASSGFNGPYEQYF; v_gene: TRBV6-1; d_gene: NA
CDR3aa: CASNLSPGFVGYTF; v_gene: TRBV28; d_gene: NA
CDR3aa: CASSESGTSGRSTGELFF; v_gene: TRBV10-1; d_gene: TRBD2
CDR3aa: CASSLAGVIYEQYF; v_gene: TRBV5-1; d_gene: TRBD2
CDR3aa: CASSRAFGAQATDTQYF; v_gene: TRBV14; d_gene: NA
CDR3aa: CASSRRTGVKNIQYF; v_gene: TRBV28; d_gene: TRBD1
CDR3aa: CASSQAHRATSGANVLTF; v_gene: TRBV4-3; d_gene: NA
CDR3aa: CASSSGQGRTKNIQYF; v_gene: TRBV5-4; d_gene: TRBD1